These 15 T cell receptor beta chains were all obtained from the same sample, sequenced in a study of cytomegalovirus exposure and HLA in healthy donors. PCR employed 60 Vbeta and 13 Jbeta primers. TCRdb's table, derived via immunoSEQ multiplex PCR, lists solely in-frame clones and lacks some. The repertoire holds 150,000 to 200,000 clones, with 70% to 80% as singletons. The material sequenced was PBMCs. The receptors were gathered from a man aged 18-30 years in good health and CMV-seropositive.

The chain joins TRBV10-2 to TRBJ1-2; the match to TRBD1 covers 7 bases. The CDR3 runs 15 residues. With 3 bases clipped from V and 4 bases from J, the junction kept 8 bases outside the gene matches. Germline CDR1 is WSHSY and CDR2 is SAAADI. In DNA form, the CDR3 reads TGCGCCAGCAGTGACCAGACAGGGTTAGGCTATGGCTACACCTTC. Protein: CASSDQTGLGYGYTF.

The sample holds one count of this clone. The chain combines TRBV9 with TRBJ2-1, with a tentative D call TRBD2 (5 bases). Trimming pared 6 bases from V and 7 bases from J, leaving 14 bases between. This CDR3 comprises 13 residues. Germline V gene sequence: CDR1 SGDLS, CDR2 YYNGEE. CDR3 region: CASTKIEGNEQFF. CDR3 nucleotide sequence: TGTGCCAGCACCAAAATAGAGGGTAATGAGCAGTTCTTC.

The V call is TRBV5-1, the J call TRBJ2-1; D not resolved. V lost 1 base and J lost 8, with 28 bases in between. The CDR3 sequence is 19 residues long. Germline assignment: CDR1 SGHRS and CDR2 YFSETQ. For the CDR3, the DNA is TGCGCCAGCAGCTTGTATCTGGATATCACCCAGCTTCGGGTCGATGAGCAGTTCTTC. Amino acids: CASSLYLDITQLRVDEQFF.

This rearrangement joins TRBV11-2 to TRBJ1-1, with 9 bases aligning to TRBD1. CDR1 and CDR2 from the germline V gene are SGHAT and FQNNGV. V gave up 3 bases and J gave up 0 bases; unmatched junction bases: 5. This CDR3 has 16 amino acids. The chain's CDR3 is CASSFTGGSMNTEAFF. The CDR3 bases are TGTGCCAGCAGCTTTACAGGGGGCTCCATGAACACTGAAGCTTTCTTT.

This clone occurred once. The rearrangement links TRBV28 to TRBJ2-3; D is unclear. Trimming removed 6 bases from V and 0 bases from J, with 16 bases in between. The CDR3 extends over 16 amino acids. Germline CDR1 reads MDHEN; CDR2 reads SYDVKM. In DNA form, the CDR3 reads TGTGCCAGCAGCCCTAGAGATAAATCTAGCACAGATACGCAGTATTTT. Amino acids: CASSPRDKSSTDTQYF.

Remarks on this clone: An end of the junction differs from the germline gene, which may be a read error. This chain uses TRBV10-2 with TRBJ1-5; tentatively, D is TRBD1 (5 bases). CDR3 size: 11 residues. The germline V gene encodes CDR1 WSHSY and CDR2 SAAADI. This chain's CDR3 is CASSDWGLLNF. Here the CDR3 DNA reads TGCGCCAGCAGTGACTGGGGACTTCTCAATTTT.

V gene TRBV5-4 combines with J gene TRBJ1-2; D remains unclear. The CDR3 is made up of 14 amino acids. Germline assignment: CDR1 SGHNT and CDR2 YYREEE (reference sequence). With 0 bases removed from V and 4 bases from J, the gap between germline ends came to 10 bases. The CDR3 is CASSLGAELYGYTF. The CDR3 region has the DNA TGTGCCAGCAGCTTGGGGGCCGAACTCTATGGCTACACCTTC.

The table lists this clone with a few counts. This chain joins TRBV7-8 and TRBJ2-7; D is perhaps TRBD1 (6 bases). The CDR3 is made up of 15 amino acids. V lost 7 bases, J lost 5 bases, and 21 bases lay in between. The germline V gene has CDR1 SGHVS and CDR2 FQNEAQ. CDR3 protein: CASTHHRTEANEQYF. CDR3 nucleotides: TGTGCCAGCACCCATCATAGGACAGAGGCAAACGAGCAGTACTTC.

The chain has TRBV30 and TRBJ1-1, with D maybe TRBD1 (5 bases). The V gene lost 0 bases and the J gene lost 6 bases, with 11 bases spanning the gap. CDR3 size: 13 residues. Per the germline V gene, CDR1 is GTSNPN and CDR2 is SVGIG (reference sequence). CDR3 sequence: CAWSVQGGAEAFF. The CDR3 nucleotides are TGTGCCTGGAGTGTGCAGGGTGGTGCTGAAGCTTTCTTT.

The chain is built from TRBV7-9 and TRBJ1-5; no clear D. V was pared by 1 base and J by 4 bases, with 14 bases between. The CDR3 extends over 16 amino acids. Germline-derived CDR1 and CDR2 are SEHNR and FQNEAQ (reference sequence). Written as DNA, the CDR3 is TGTGCCAGCAGCTTAGGCCCTCAAAGAGTGAATCAGCCCCAGCATTTT. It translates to CASSLGPQRVNQPQHF. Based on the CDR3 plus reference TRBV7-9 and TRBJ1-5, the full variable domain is DTGVSQNPRHKITKRGQNVTFRCDPISEHNRLYWYRQTLGQGPEFLTYFQNEAQLEKSRLLSDRFSAERPKGSFSTLEIQRTEQGDSAMYLCASSLGPQRVNQPQHFGDGTRLSIL.

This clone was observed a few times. The CDR3 loop reads CASRSRTGTGKESGANVLTF. In nucleotides, the CDR3 is TGTGCCAGCAGATCTCGTACCGGGACAGGGAAGGAATCTGGGGCCAACGTCCTGACTTTC. The genes are TRBV5-8 and TRBJ2-6, with TRBD1 matching 9 bases. The CDR3 is 20 residues long. Germline V lookup: CDR1 SGHTS, CDR2 YDEGEE. Trimming took 5 bases from V and 1 from J; bases not matched to a gene: 16. The whole variable domain, filled in from reference TRBV5-8 and TRBJ2-6, reads EAGVTQSPTHLIKTRGQQATLRCSPISGHTSVYWYQQALGLGLQFLLWYDEGEERNRGNFPPRFSGRQFPNYSSELNVNALELEDSALYLCASRSRTGTGKESGANVLTFGAGSRLTVL.

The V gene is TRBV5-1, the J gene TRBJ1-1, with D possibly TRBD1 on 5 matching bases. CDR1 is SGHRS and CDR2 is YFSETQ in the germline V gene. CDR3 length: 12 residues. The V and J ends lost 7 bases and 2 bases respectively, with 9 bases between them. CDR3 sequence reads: CASRQINTEAFF. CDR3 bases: TGCGCCAGCCGACAGATTAACACTGAAGCTTTCTTT.

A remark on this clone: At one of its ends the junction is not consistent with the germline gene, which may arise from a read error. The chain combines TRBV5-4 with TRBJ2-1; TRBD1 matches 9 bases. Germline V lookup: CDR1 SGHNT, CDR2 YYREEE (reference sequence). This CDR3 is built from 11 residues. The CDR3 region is CASSSGTGTIF. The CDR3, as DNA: TGTGCCAGCAGCTCCGGGACAGGGACGATCTTC.

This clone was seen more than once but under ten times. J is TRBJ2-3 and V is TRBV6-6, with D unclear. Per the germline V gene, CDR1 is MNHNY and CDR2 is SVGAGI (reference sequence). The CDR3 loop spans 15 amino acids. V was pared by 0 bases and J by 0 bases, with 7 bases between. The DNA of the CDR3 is TGTGCCAGCAGTTACTCGCCAAGCAGCACAGATACGCAGTATTTT. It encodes CASSYSPSSTDTQYF.

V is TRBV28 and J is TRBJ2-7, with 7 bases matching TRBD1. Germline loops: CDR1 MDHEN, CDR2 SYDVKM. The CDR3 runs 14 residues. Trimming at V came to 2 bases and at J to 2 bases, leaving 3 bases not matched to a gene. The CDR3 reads CASSLIQGAYEQYF. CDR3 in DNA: TGTGCCAGCAGTTTAATCCAGGGGGCCTACGAGCAGTACTTC.